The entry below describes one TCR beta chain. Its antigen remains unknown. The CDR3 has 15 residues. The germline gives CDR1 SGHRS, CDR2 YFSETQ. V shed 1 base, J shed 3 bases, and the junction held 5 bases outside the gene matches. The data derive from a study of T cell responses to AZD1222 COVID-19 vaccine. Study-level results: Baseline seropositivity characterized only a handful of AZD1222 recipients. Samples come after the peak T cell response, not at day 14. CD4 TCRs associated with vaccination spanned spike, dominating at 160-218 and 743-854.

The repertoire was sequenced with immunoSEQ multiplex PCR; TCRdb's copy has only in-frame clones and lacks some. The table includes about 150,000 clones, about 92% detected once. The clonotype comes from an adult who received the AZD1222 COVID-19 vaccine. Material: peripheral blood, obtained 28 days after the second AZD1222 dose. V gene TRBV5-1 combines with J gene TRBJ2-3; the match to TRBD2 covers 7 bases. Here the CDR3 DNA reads TGCGCCAGCAGCTTGTTCGCGGGAGATACAGATACGCAGTATTTT. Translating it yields CASSLFAGDTDTQYF. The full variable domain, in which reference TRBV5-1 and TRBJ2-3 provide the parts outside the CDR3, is KAGVTQTPRYLIKTRGQQVTLSCSPISGHRSVSWYQQTPGQGLQFLFEYFSETQRNKGNFPGRFSGRQFSNSRSEMNVSTLELGDSALYLCASSLFAGDTDTQYFGPGTRLTVL.